This T cell receptor beta chain was observed in a study of identical twins. CDR1 and CDR2 from the germline V gene are MNHEY and SVGEGT. The CDR3 runs 22 residues. J gave up 0 bases and V 0 bases, and 16 bases lay outside the gene matches. In TCRdb, the 5' RACE reads were re-called with MiXCR into one record per CDR3 protein. The sample yields a few hundred thousand distinct CDR3 sequences, roughly 9.5% seen once. Whole-study findings and limits: Memory repertoires showed no such pattern, whereas abundant cord blood beta clonotypes carried fewer insertions.

On this clonotype itself: The antigen is undetermined.

These records were also assigned to another study, of yellow fever vaccine responses in identical twins.

This sequence originates from a woman between 18 and 29 years old in good health. The specimen sequenced was PBMCs. The chain joins TRBV6-2 or TRBV6-3 to TRBJ2-1; 11 bases align to TRBD2. The CDR3 region has the DNA TGTGCCAGCAGTTACTCGATTGTATTGGGGCTAGCGGGAGGAAACTCCTACAATGAGCAGTTCTTC. This codes for CASSYSIVLGLAGGNSYNEQFF.